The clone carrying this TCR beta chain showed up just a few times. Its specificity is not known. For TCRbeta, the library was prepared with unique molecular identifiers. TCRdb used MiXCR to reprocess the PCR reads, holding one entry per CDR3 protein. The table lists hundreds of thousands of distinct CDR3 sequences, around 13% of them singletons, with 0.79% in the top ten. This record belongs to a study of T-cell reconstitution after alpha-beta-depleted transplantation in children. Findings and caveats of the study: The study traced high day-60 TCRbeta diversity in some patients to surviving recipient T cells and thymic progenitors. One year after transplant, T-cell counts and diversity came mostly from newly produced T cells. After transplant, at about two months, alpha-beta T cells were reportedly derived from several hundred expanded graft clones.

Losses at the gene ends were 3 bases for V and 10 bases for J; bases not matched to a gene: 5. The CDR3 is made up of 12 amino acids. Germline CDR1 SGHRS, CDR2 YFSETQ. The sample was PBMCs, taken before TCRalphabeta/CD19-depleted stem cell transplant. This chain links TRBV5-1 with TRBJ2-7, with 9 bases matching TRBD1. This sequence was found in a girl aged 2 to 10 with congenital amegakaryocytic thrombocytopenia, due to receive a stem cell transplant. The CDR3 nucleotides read TGCGCCAGCAGCTCAGACAGGGGGGATCAGTACTTC. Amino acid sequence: CASSSDRGDQYF.